The entry that follows covers one T cell receptor (beta chain) sequence. These data come from a study of cytotoxic CD8 clonotypes in ibrutinib-treated CLL. Study at large: Response samples were obtained once patients had received a median about 11 months of treatment, range 6 to 36.

The assay was immunoSEQ multiplex PCR, and TCRdb's table has in-frame clones only and misses some. The sample records some 28,000 clones, approximately 57% being singletons. Germline CDR1 is KGHSH and CDR2 is LQKENI. The V gene end was trimmed by 6 bases and the J gene end by 7 bases; junction bases not matched to a gene: 14. The CDR3 contains 16 residues. The clonotype comes from a human donor with chronic lymphocytic leukemia. Sequences were derived from PBMCs, sampled before ibrutinib treatment. V usage is TRBV18 and J usage is TRBJ1-4; TRBD1 aligns across 7 bases. The CDR3 sequence is CASSLTPTGWTEKLFF. As DNA, the CDR3 is TGTGCCAGCTCCCTCACCCCGACAGGGTGGACTGAAAAACTGTTTTTT. Together with reference TRBV18 and TRBJ1-4, the CDR3 gives the full variable domain: NAGVMQNPRHLVRRRGQEARLRCSPMKGHSHVYWYRQLPEEGLKFMVYLQKENIIDESGMPKERFSAEFPKEGPSILRIQQVVRGDSAAYFCASSLTPTGWTEKLFFGSGTQLSVL.